What follows are 21 T cell receptor beta chains derived from one specimen sequenced in a study of blood T cell repertoires in COVID-19. Only in-frame clones appear in the TCRdb table, and some are missing; sequencing was by immunoSEQ multiplex PCR. The table includes about 530,000 clones, roughly nine tenths detected once. The source material was peripheral blood. The receptor source for this set is a woman aged 45-65 years with COVID-19, enrolled during active disease.

The genes are TRBV2 and TRBJ1-6; D is unclear. CDR3 length equals 16 residues. V lost 4 bases and J lost 0, with 10 bases in between. CDR1 is SNHLY and CDR2 is FYNNEI in the germline V gene. Here the CDR3 reads CASSVTESSYNSPLHF. The CDR3, as DNA: TGTGCCAGCAGTGTAACAGAGAGCTCCTATAATTCACCCCTCCACTTT.

For the CDR3, the DNA is TGTGCCACTTCGACAGCTCTTGGAAACACCATATATTTT. Its protein product is CATSTALGNTIYF. This chain joins TRBV19 and TRBJ1-3, with a possible D match to TRBD1 (5 bases). The CDR3 sequence is 13 residues long. CDR1 LNHDA and CDR2 SQIVND come from the germline V gene (reference sequence). Trimming shortened V by 10 bases and J by 3 bases, and 13 bases separated the two germline ends.

Only a few counts were recorded for this clone. CDR3 sequence reads: CATAFGGATNYGYTF. CDR3 nucleotides: TGTGCCACCGCCTTCGGGGGGGCTACTAACTATGGCTACACCTTC. The chain is built from TRBV5-4 and TRBJ1-2; D may be TRBD1 (6 bases). Germline V gene data show CDR1 as SGHNT and CDR2 as YYREEE (reference sequence). CDR3 length equals 15 residues. V was clipped by 9 bases and J by 0 bases, with 18 bases between them.

The chain has TRBV10-3 and TRBJ1-2, with D perhaps TRBD1 (5 bases). V lost 4 bases, J lost 6 bases, and 18 bases lay in between. The germline gives CDR1 ENHRY, CDR2 SYGVKD. This CDR3 region has 15 residues. CDR3 sequence reads: CAISAPGPQGDGYTF. The CDR3 coding sequence is TGTGCCATCAGTGCGCCGGGCCCACAAGGGGATGGCTACACCTTC.

V and J are TRBV11-3 and TRBJ1-3; D ambiguous. This CDR3 is built from 14 residues. Deletions cut 1 base from V and 6 bases from J, with 10 bases between. The germline V gene encodes CDR1 SGHNT and CDR2 YENEEA. In nucleotides, the CDR3 is TGTGCCAGCAGCTTAGGGCGGCCGCTAAACACCATATATTTT. It is translated as CASSLGRPLNTIYF.

The rearrangement joins TRBV9 to TRBJ1-4, with D tentatively TRBD1 (6 bases). The length of the CDR3 is 16 residues. Germline V gives CDR1 SGDLS, CDR2 YYNGEE. Trimming took off 4 bases at V and 15 bases at J, with 28 bases between the two ends. The CDR3 region has the DNA TGTGCCAGCAGCTCCCATCATCCGGAAGAGCAGGGGAAGGTGTTTTTT. This translates into CASSSHHPEEQGKVFF.

The chain employs TRBV27 and TRBJ1-5; maybe TRBD1 (5 bases). Germline CDR1 reads MNHEY; CDR2 reads SMNVEV (reference sequence). The CDR3 covers 14 residues. V lost 3 bases and J 5 bases, leaving 11 bases between the germline ends. DNA for the CDR3: TGTGCCAGCAGTTTGGGAAGGGGCTATCAGCCCCAGCATTTT. It codes for CASSLGRGYQPQHF.

This rearrangement joins TRBV15 to TRBJ1-5; D not certain. The V and J ends lost 0 bases and 3 bases respectively, with 6 bases between them. Germline loops: CDR1 LNHNV, CDR2 YYDKDF (reference sequence). The CDR3 consists of 14 residues. The CDR3 region is CATSRDRINQPQHF. CDR3 coding DNA: TGTGCCACCAGCAGAGACAGAATCAATCAGCCCCAGCATTTT.

The chain carries TRBV6-4 and TRBJ1-5; TRBD1 aligns across 8 bases. Looked up from germline, CDR1 is MRHNA and CDR2 is SNTAGT. Trimming took 6 bases from V and 9 from J; bases not matched to a gene: 10. CDR3 length: 14 residues. DNA for the CDR3: TGTGCCAGCAGCCCTGGTCAGGGGGCTCTGCCCCAGCATTTT. Translating it yields CASSPGQGALPQHF.

The chain uses TRBV5-1 and TRBJ1-2; no firm D call. The length of the CDR3 is 14 residues. The V gene's germline CDR1 is SGHRS and CDR2 YFSETQ. Trimming pared 0 bases from V and 7 bases from J, leaving 13 bases between. In DNA form, the CDR3 reads TGCGCCAGCAGCTTGGGCAGGTCAGCGGGTGGCTACACCTTC. Translated: CASSLGRSAGGYTF.

This clone was counted a single time. The genes are TRBV9 and TRBJ2-7; a weak D match, TRBD2 (7 bases). The V end was cut by 4 bases, the J end by 1 base, with 15 bases between. Germline CDR1 SGDLS, CDR2 YYNGEE. The CDR3 has 15 amino acids. The CDR3 bases are TGTGCCAGCAGCCCCGCCCGGGGGGCTTCCTACGAGCAGTACTTC. It yields the protein CASSPARGASYEQYF.

As regards this clone: This same CDR3 is encoded by further DNA sequences in the sample. The chain employs TRBV27 and TRBJ2-3; TRBD1 might be the D (6 bases). The V gene's germline CDR1 is MNHEY and CDR2 SMNVEV (reference sequence). The CDR3 is 14 residues long. Trimming shortened V by 6 bases and J by 0 bases, and 10 bases separated the two germline ends. The CDR3 here is CASSLGQSTDTQYF. The CDR3 DNA reads TGTGCCAGCAGCCTAGGACAGAGCACAGATACGCAGTATTTT.

The chain is built from TRBV27 and TRBJ2-7, with 9 bases lining up with TRBD2. This CDR3 contains 14 residues. Germline values: CDR1 MNHEY, CDR2 SMNVEV (reference sequence). J lost 3 bases, V lost 5 bases, and 5 bases had no gene match. The CDR3 nucleotides read TGTGCCAGCAGTAAGTTAGCGGGGGACTACGAGCAGTACTTC. It specifies CASSKLAGDYEQYF.

This clone was counted between two and nine times. The rearrangement links TRBV13 to TRBJ2-7; perhaps TRBD1 as D (6 bases). Trimming shortened V by 3 bases and J by 2 bases, and 8 bases separated the two germline ends. Germline V CDR1 and CDR2: PRHDT, FYEKMQ (reference sequence). CDR3 length equals 13 residues. CDR3 amino acids: CASSLDRTYEQYF. The CDR3 DNA is TGTGCCAGCAGCTTGGACAGAACCTACGAGCAGTACTTC.

The J gene is TRBJ2-2, the V gene TRBV9; TRBD2 aligns across 10 bases. The CDR3 length is 17 residues. Germline CDR1 and CDR2: SGDLS and YYNGEE. V was clipped by 7 bases and J by 6 bases; unmatched bases: 15. In nucleotides, the CDR3 is TGTGCCAGCTCCTTAAGCGGGGGGGCCGTTCTTTCCGGGGAGCTGTTTTTT. It yields the protein CASSLSGGAVLSGELFF.

The J gene is TRBJ1-2, the V gene TRBV19, with D perhaps matching TRBD1 (6 bases). The CDR3 covers 14 residues. The ends were cut back, 4 bases at V and 4 bases at J, with 13 bases in the middle. Germline CDR1 reads LNHDA; CDR2 reads SQIVND (reference sequence). CDR3 residues: CASSNPGTPYGYTF. CDR3 nucleotides: TGTGCCAGTAGTAACCCCGGGACACCCTATGGCTACACCTTC.

V and J are TRBV19 and TRBJ1-2; TRBD1 is a possible D gene (6 bases). The CDR3 runs 13 residues. V lost 3 bases to trimming and J lost 4 bases, with 9 bases between them. In germline, CDR1 is LNHDA, CDR2 SQIVND (reference sequence). The CDR3 DNA sequence: TGTGCCAGTAGTATTACAGGGATCTATGGCTACACCTTC. This translates into CASSITGIYGYTF.

This chain joins TRBV4-1 and TRBJ1-2, with a tentative D call TRBD1 (6 bases). Deletions cut 3 bases from V and 5 bases from J, with 13 bases between. This CDR3 is built from 14 residues. Germline V gene sequence: CDR1 MGHRA, CDR2 YSYEKL. The CDR3 DNA is TGCGCCAGCAGCCAGCTCCAGGGGCGGTATGGCTACACCTTC. Translated: CASSQLQGRYGYTF.

CDR3 sequence (DNA): TGTGCCTGGAGTTCCCAATCTAGGACAGATACGCAGTATTTT. It yields the protein CAWSSQSRTDTQYF. This chain links TRBV30 with TRBJ2-3, with D unresolved. Between the trimmed V and J ends, which lost 2 bases and 3 bases, there was a span of 12 bases. Germline CDR1 is GTSNPN and CDR2 is SVGIG (reference sequence). This CDR3 region has 14 residues.

The rearrangement uses TRBV7-9 and TRBJ1-2; TRBD1 is a possible D gene (5 bases). This CDR3 is 18 amino acids long. CDR1 SEHNR and CDR2 FQNEAQ come from the germline V gene (reference sequence). V was trimmed by 2 bases and J by 0 bases, leaving 19 bases between them. CDR3 bases: TGTGCCAGCAGCTTAAGGAGGGCTCTGGGGGGATCTAACTATGGCTACACCTTC. Amino acid sequence: CASSLRRALGGSNYGYTF.

The gene calls are TRBV4-2 and TRBJ2-6; 7 positions match TRBD2. CDR1 and CDR2 from the germline V gene are LGHNA and YNFKEQ. This CDR3 contains 17 residues. After removal of 0 bases from V and 2 bases from J, the junction contained 4 bases not matched to a gene. The CDR3 spells CASSQDAGEAGANVLTF. CDR3 DNA sequence: TGTGCCAGCAGCCAAGATGCGGGGGAAGCTGGGGCCAACGTCCTGACTTTC.